The source of this TCR beta chain is a study of T cells in Graves' hyperthyroidism and ophthalmopathy. Amplification of TCR beta CDR3 regions was performed using RNA transcripts as template. First-round RT-PCR targeting the TCR CDR3 was performed with the HTBI primer set. TCRdb used MiXCR to reprocess the multiplex PCR reads, holding one entry per CDR3 protein. The sample has some 570,000 distinct CDR3 sequences, 12% to 15% seen once. Among ophthalmopathy patients, the Clinical Activity Score reached at least 3, the NOSPECS grade reached at least 4, and duration remained under 3 months. Concerning this clonotype itself: At one end the junction does not follow the germline gene, possibly because of a read error.

Sequencing input: blood. This receptor was identified in a young woman with Graves' ophthalmopathy.

This CDR3 is CASSLDPDSYNEQLF. For the CDR3, the DNA is TGTGCCAGCAGCTTGGACCCAGACTCCTACAATGAGCAGCTCTTC. The chain recombines TRBV5-4 with TRBJ2-1; D remains unclear. Germline V lookup: CDR1 SGHNT, CDR2 YYREEE (reference sequence). This CDR3 region has 15 residues.